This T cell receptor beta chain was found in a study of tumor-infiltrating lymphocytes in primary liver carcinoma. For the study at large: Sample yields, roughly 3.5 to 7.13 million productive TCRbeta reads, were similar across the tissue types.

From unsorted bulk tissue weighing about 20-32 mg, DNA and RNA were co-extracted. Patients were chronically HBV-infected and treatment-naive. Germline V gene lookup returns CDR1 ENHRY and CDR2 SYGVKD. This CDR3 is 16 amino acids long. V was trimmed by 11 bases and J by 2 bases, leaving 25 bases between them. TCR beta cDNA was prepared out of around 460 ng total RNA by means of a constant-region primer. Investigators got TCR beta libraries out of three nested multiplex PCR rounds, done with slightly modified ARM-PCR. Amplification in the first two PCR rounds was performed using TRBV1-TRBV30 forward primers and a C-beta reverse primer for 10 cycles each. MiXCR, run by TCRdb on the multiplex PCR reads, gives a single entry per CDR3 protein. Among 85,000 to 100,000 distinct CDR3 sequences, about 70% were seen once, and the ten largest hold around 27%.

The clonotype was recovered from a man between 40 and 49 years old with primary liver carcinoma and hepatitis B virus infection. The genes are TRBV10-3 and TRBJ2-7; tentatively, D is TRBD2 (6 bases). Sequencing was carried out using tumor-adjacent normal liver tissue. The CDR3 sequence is CAFRVADPTGTYEQYF. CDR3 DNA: TGTGCCTTCCGTGTAGCGGACCCTACCGGTACCTACGAGCAGTACTTC.